These 28 T cell receptor beta chains were all obtained from the same sample, sequenced in a study of blood T cell repertoires in COVID-19 (dated by TCRdb to about 2020). Library prep was done by the immunoSEQ multiplex PCR assay. TCRdb stores this immuneACCESS table with in-frame sequences only. Part of the clones is absent; in the studies checked, under half of the shortfall reflects unresolved V genes, and no reason is known for the rest. Recorded for this sample are over 70,000 clones; roughly 88% of them occurred a single time. More than 5.5% of the sample rests with the top ten. Material: peripheral blood. These receptors were collected from a woman older than 75 with acute or convalescent COVID-19.

Here the CDR3 DNA reads TGTGCCAGCAGCCTCCCGACAGGATCAAAACTGTTTTTT. It encodes CASSLPTGSKLFF. This chain uses TRBV7-2 with TRBJ1-4; maybe TRBD1 (6 bases). Looked up from germline, CDR1 is SGHTA and CDR2 is FQGNSA. CDR3 length: 13 amino acids. The V end lost 5 bases, the J end lost 10 bases, and 14 bases lay between the germline ends.

The V gene is TRBV18, the J gene TRBJ2-1, with TRBD2 matching over 13 bases. Germline-derived CDR1 and CDR2 are KGHSH and LQKENI. CDR3 length: 16 amino acids. Germline trimming cut 4 bases from V and 4 bases from J; bases unmatched to any gene: 4. The CDR3 loop reads CASSRGTSGVYNEQFF. The DNA for the CDR3 is TGTGCCAGCTCACGAGGGACTAGCGGGGTTTACAATGAGCAGTTCTTC.

The V call is TRBV12-3 or TRBV12-4, the J call TRBJ1-4, with no clear D. V was cut by 6 bases and J by 8 bases, with 10 bases left in between. This CDR3 spans 12 amino acids. This chain's CDR3 is CASRTLPEKLFF. CDR3 nucleotides: TGTGCCAGCAGGACACTCCCGGAAAAACTGTTTTTT.

CDR3 sequence (DNA): TGTGCCAGCAGCCTCCGGGACAGTAACACTGAAGCTTTCTTT. Translated, it gives CASSLRDSNTEAFF. The chain is built from TRBV5-5 and TRBJ1-1, with 7 bases matching TRBD1. This CDR3 contains 14 residues. The trim removed 4 bases at V and 2 bases at J, leaving 5 bases unmatched. CDR1 is SGHKS and CDR2 is YYEKEE in the germline V gene (reference sequence).

V is TRBV29-1 and J is TRBJ2-3; 10 positions agree with TRBD2. Trimming cost V 3 bases and J 1 base; bases outside gene matches: 4. Germline loops: CDR1 SQVTM, CDR2 ANQGSEA. CDR3 size: 15 residues. The CDR3 nucleotides read TGCAGCGTTGACTTTGGACTAGCGGGCACAGATACGCAGTATTTT. Translation gives CSVDFGLAGTDTQYF.

The chain uses TRBV30 and TRBJ2-5; TRBD2 aligns across 12 bases. With 1 base clipped from V and 1 base from J, the junction kept 13 bases outside the gene matches. CDR1 is GTSNPN and CDR2 is SVGIG in the germline V gene (reference sequence). CDR3 length: 19 residues. CDR3 amino acids: CAWSGGLLAGGWVQETQYF. The CDR3 nucleotides are TGTGCCTGGAGTGGGGGACTTCTAGCGGGAGGGTGGGTCCAAGAGACCCAGTACTTC. Together with reference TRBV30 and TRBJ2-5, the CDR3 gives the full variable domain: SQTIHQWPATLVQPVGSPLSLECTVEGTSNPNLYWYRQAAGRGLQLLFYSVGIGQISSEVPQNLSASRPQDRQFILSSKKLLLSDSGFYLCAWSGGLLAGGWVQETQYFGPGTRLLVL.

CDR3 in DNA: TGTGCCAGCTCACCGCCGGAGGGGGCAGGACAGCCCCAGCATTTT. Encoded protein: CASSPPEGAGQPQHF. The rearrangement joins TRBV18 to TRBJ1-5, with TRBD1 identical over 7 bases. CDR3 size: 15 residues. Germline CDR1 is KGHSH and CDR2 is LQKENI. Germline trimming cut 3 bases from V and 7 bases from J; bases unmatched to any gene: 9.

This rearrangement joins TRBV24-1 to TRBJ2-5; TRBD1 agrees at 10 bases. With 2 bases clipped from V and 3 bases from J, the junction kept 2 bases outside the gene matches. The CDR3 is 15 amino acids. The germline CDR1 and CDR2 sequences are KGHDR and SFDVKD. The CDR3 DNA reads as TGTGCCACCAGTGATTCGACAGGGGGCGAAGAGACCCAGTACTTC. This encodes CATSDSTGGEETQYF.

Note on this clone: Compared with germline, one end of the junction differs, possibly owing to a read error. The chain has TRBV6-1 and TRBJ2-7; TRBD1 matches at 8 bases. Germline CDR1 and CDR2: MNHNS and SASEGT. The CDR3 covers 11 residues. The CDR3 sequence: CASSEQGASLF. The CDR3 nucleotides read TGTGCCAGCAGTGAACAGGGGGCGTCACTTTTC.

The rearrangement links TRBV12-3 or TRBV12-4 to TRBJ1-5, with unresolved D. Between the trimmed V and J ends, which lost 2 bases and 5 bases, there was a span of 7 bases. CDR3 length: 13 residues. The CDR3 region is CASSLREYQPQHF. Written as DNA, the CDR3 is TGTGCCAGCAGTTTACGGGAATATCAGCCCCAGCATTTT.

Only a few counts were recorded for this clone. This rearrangement joins TRBV6-5 to TRBJ2-1; D perhaps matches TRBD2 (5 bases). V lost 6 bases, J lost 9 bases, and 15 bases lay in between. The V gene's germline CDR1 is MNHEY and CDR2 SVGAGI. This CDR3 comprises 13 residues. In DNA form, the CDR3 reads TGTGCCAGCAGGCGGTCTAGCTGGCCTGAGCAGTTCTTC. Translation gives CASRRSSWPEQFF.

The genes are TRBV29-1 and TRBJ2-1; the match to TRBD1 covers 8 bases. The V segment lost 3 bases and the J segment 9 bases; nucleotides outside the gene matches: 10. This CDR3 comprises 14 residues. Looked up from germline, CDR1 is SQVTM and CDR2 is ANQGSEA. Here the CDR3 reads CSVEGQGAQGEQFF. In DNA form, the CDR3 reads TGCAGCGTTGAGGGGCAGGGGGCTCAGGGTGAGCAGTTCTTC.

This clone showed up just a few times. This chain joins TRBV12-3 or TRBV12-4 and TRBJ1-4; D call uncertain. The V gene lost 7 bases and the J gene lost 8 bases, with 8 bases spanning the gap. CDR3 length equals 11 residues. In DNA form, the CDR3 reads TGTGCCAGCATGGGTAGCGAAAAACTGTTTTTT. Translating gives CASMGSEKLFF.

V and J are TRBV6-6 and TRBJ1-1, with a tentative D call TRBD1 (6 bases). The V end was cut by 7 bases, the J end by 5 bases, with 11 bases between. CDR3 size: 12 residues. The germline V gene has CDR1 MNHNY and CDR2 SVGAGI (reference sequence). CDR3 bases: TGTGCCAGCACCCCAGACAGGACTGAAGCTTTCTTT. Translation: CASTPDRTEAFF.

This clone came up many times. The V call is TRBV7-2, the J call TRBJ2-3; 9 positions agree with TRBD2. CDR1 is SGHTA, CDR2 FQGNSA, per germline. V lost 7 bases and J lost 3; bases outside the gene matches: 14. This CDR3 has 17 residues. This CDR3 is CASIGLGLAGWTDTQYF. CDR3 in DNA: TGTGCCAGCATCGGGTTAGGGCTAGCGGGGTGGACAGATACGCAGTATTTT.

The chain has TRBV7-2 and TRBJ2-1; TRBD1 matches at 7 bases. Germline CDR1 and CDR2: SGHTA and FQGNSA. V shed 2 bases and J 7 bases; nucleotides not matched to a gene: 2. The CDR3 sequence is 13 residues long. CDR3 coding DNA: TGTGCCAGCAGCTTATACAGGGGTAATGAGCAGTTCTTC. Translated, it gives CASSLYRGNEQFF.

The CDR3 bases are TGCGCCAGCAGCCAAGATTCAGGGGGCGCCGGGGGCTACACCTTC. Its translation: CASSQDSGGAGGYTF. This sequence joins TRBV4-3 and TRBJ1-2; 8 bases map to TRBD1. This CDR3 comprises 15 residues. Per germline, CDR1 LGHNA and CDR2 YSLEER. V shed 0 bases, J shed 8 bases, and the junction held 8 bases outside the gene matches.

The chain uses TRBV2 and TRBJ2-7, with 9 positions matching TRBD1. The germline gives CDR1 SNHLY, CDR2 FYNNEI. Trimming cost V 1 base and J 12 bases; bases outside gene matches: 10. CDR3 length: 14 amino acids. The CDR3 reads CASSEDRGPGLMYF. The CDR3 DNA is TGTGCCAGCAGTGAAGACAGGGGGCCGGGTTTGATGTACTTC.

This chain links TRBV29-1 with TRBJ2-1, with D maybe TRBD2 (6 bases). V was trimmed by 4 bases and J by 6 bases, leaving 25 bases between them. Germline CDR1 is SQVTM and CDR2 is ANQGSEA. This CDR3 contains 17 residues. CDR3 sequence (DNA): TGCAGCGTTGGCCTTCTATGGAGCGGAGGGTCAGGCAATGAGCAGTTCTTC. This gives the protein CSVGLLWSGGSGNEQFF.

This chain joins TRBV10-3 and TRBJ2-7, with D hard to call. The CDR3 extends over 13 amino acids. Trimming removed 2 bases from V and 7 bases from J, with 12 bases in between. Germline V lookup: CDR1 ENHRY, CDR2 SYGVKD. The CDR3 DNA sequence: TGTGCCATCAGTGAGCCCCGGGTTAGAGAGCAGTACTTC. Its translation: CAISEPRVREQYF.

The CDR3 reads CASSDPVGSLGAEQYF. CDR3 DNA sequence: TGTGCCAGCAGTGACCCTGTGGGGAGCCTGGGTGCCGAGCAGTACTTC. The chain carries TRBV2 and TRBJ2-7; TRBD2 is a possible D gene (5 bases). The CDR3 is made up of 16 amino acids. Germline V lookup: CDR1 SNHLY, CDR2 FYNNEI. V lost 3 bases and J 6 bases, leaving 21 bases between the germline ends.

V and J are TRBV18 and TRBJ1-1; 7 bases are shared with TRBD1. Looked up from germline, CDR1 is KGHSH and CDR2 is LQKENI. V lost 2 bases, J lost 3 bases, and 3 bases stayed unmatched. The CDR3 consists of 14 residues. CDR3 sequence (DNA): TGTGCCAGCTCACCAAGGCAGGGGGACACTGAAGCTTTCTTT. It specifies CASSPRQGDTEAFF.

The V and J genes are TRBV5-1 and TRBJ1-1; possible D gene TRBD1, 6 bases. CDR1 SGHRS and CDR2 YFSETQ come from the germline V gene. The CDR3 length is 13 residues. V dropped 2 bases and J dropped 5 bases, with 10 bases sitting between them. The CDR3 protein is CASSFLGGTEAFF. CDR3 sequence (DNA): TGCGCCAGCAGCTTTTTAGGGGGTACTGAAGCTTTCTTT.

This clone has only one observation. The chain recombines TRBV7-9 with TRBJ1-1; perhaps TRBD1 as D (5 bases). Germline V gene lookup returns CDR1 SEHNR and CDR2 FQNEAQ (reference sequence). Trimming took 1 base from V and 2 from J, leaving 8 bases between them. The CDR3 is 14 residues long. The DNA for the CDR3 is TGTGCCAGCAGCTTAGGACAGTATAACACTGAAGCTTTCTTT. Translating gives CASSLGQYNTEAFF.

This chain joins TRBV18 and TRBJ1-3, with a weak D call TRBD1 (5 bases). Germline-derived CDR1 and CDR2 are KGHSH and LQKENI. V shed 5 bases and J shed 0 bases, with 17 bases lying between them. This CDR3 is 17 amino acids long. CDR3 sequence (DNA): TGTGCCAGCTCATCGACACAGACAGCCCTCTCTGGAAACACCATATATTTT. It is translated as CASSSTQTALSGNTIYF.

This chain connects TRBV6-5 to TRBJ2-1; weak D call: TRBD1 (7 bases). CDR1 MNHEY and CDR2 SVGAGI come from the germline V gene. The germline V and J ends were trimmed by 4 bases and 9 bases, with 16 bases remaining between them. The CDR3 runs 14 residues. The CDR3 region has the DNA TGTGCCAGCAGTTCGACAGGGAGGTTGAGTGAGCAGTTCTTC. Translation: CASSSTGRLSEQFF.

The V gene is TRBV19, the J gene TRBJ2-2, with 9 nucleotides matching TRBD2. This CDR3 has 13 residues. CDR1 is LNHDA, CDR2 SQIVND, per germline (reference sequence). With V trimmed by 7 bases and J by 6 bases, 3 bases remained unmatched. CDR3 loop: CASIEREAGELFF. CDR3 DNA: TGTGCCAGTATCGAGCGGGAGGCCGGGGAGCTGTTTTTT.

J is TRBJ2-7 and V is TRBV7-2, with 8 nucleotides matching TRBD1. V lost 4 bases to trimming and J lost 2 bases; unmatched junction nucleotides: 4. The germline CDR1 and CDR2 sequences are SGHTA and FQGNSA. The CDR3 loop spans 14 amino acids. The DNA for the CDR3 is TGTGCCAGCAGCTCCCGGACAGGGACCTACGAGCAGTACTTC. Its translation: CASSSRTGTYEQYF.